The TCR beta chain described here comes from a study of blood T cell repertoires in COVID-19. Across the whole study: T cells, B-cell-depleted T cells, or PBMCs provided the cDNA or gDNA that served as material.

As handled by the study authors: Counts of nucleated cells, estimated from reference gene primer amplification, were obtained. The table came from immunoSEQ multiplex PCR; TCRdb's copy has only in-frame clones and leaves some out. D and trimming come from the DNA, and the V and J calls and clone size come from that table. The sample shows some 200,000 clones, 75% to 85% of them seen only once. V gave up 4 bases and J gave up 7 bases, with 24 bases separating them. The CDR3 runs to 16 residues. Followed longitudinally, the Seattle patients had been enrolled during active infection. Source material: peripheral blood. The sequence came from a woman aged 35 to 49 with COVID-19, enrolled during active disease. The chain has TRBV5-3 and TRBJ2-7, with D perhaps matching TRBD2 (6 bases). TRBV5-3 is marked as an open reading frame, function uncertain. In nucleotides, the CDR3 is TGTGCCAGAAGCGCCCGACTAGGGAAGCTGTTAGGGGAGCAGTACGTC. It codes for CARSARLGKLLGEQYV.